The T cell receptor beta chain under discussion was sequenced for a study of neoadjuvant anti-PD-1 for oral cavity cancer. Across the whole study: Patients mostly received three to four biweekly nivolumab doses at 3 mg/kg before surgery. Around day 43, patients without progression received a fourth nivolumab dose before surgery.

Repertoires were generated with immunoSEQ multiplex PCR, while TCRdb's copy carries only in-frame clones and drops some. The repertoire consists of around 37,000 clones, with about 36% occurring once and the leading ten covering approximately 15%. With V trimmed by 1 base and J by 0 bases, 2 bases remained unmatched. CDR1 is MGHRA, CDR2 YSYEKL, per germline. The CDR3 contains 15 residues. This clone has a count of ten or more. Its antigen is still unknown. Overall study results and limits: Each response group had just a few patients in TCR analyses.

Time point in this sample: after neoadjuvant nivolumab, at surgical resection. Cohort: HPV-negative, locally advanced oral cavity squamous cell carcinoma patients. This material consisted of tumor tissue, taken after nivolumab (anti-PD-1) treatment. V gene TRBV4-1 combines with J gene TRBJ2-7; TRBD2 matches 8 bases. This clonotype was sampled from a person aged 35 to 85 with oral cavity squamous cell carcinoma. This chain's CDR3 is CASSQGLANSYEQYF. Written as DNA, the CDR3 is TGCGCCAGCAGCCAAGGACTAGCGAACTCCTACGAGCAGTACTTC.